A single sample gave rise to the 20 T cell receptor beta chains below, sequenced in a study of blood T cells in healthy people across ages. Alongside a J-beta primer mix, a sample-barcoded 5' primer served in a second PCR lasting roughly 7 to 12 cycles. TCRdb independently ran MiXCR on the 5' RACE reads; one entry per CDR3 protein. Of approximately 1,700,000 distinct CDR3 sequences detected, approximately 39% appear once; the ten largest clones hold about 21%. Sample: blood. Receptors were obtained from a human donor in good health.

As for this clonotype: The junction and the germline gene differ at one end; a read error may be behind it. The rearrangement uses TRBV13 and TRBJ2-5, with D maybe TRBD2 (7 bases). CDR1 and CDR2 from the germline V gene are PRHDT and FYEKMQ (reference sequence). This CDR3 comprises 13 residues. CDR3 protein: CASSWGGGETRYF. CDR3 nucleotide sequence: TGTGCCAGCAGCTGGGGGGGCGGGGAGACCCGGTACTTC. The full variable domain, its missing parts supplied by reference TRBV13 and TRBJ2-5, is AAGVIQSPRHLIKEKRETATLKCYPIPRHDTVYWYQQGPGQDPQFLISFYEKMQSDKGSIPDRFSAQQFSDYHSELNMSSLELGDSALYFCASSWGGGETRYFGPGTRLLVL.

The chain combines TRBV29-1 with TRBJ1-1, with D possibly being TRBD1 (6 bases). V dropped 5 bases and J dropped 4 bases, with 11 bases sitting between them. From germline, CDR1 is SQVTM and CDR2 ANQGSEA. The CDR3 spans 12 residues. CDR3 region: CSVYQGSTEAFF. The CDR3 coding sequence is TGCAGCGTTTATCAGGGGAGCACTGAAGCTTTCTTT. The whole variable domain, remainder taken from reference TRBV29-1 and TRBJ1-1, is SAVISQKPSRDICQRGTSLTIQCQVDSQVTMMFWYRQQPGQSLTLIATANQGSEATYESGFVIDKFPISRPNLTFSTLTVSNMSPEDSSIYLCSVYQGSTEAFFGQGTRLTVV.

This chain joins TRBV6-2 or TRBV6-3 and TRBJ2-6; D remains ambiguous. CDR3 length equals 16 residues. Per germline, CDR1 MNHEY and CDR2 SVGEGT. Trimming removed 5 bases from V and 0 bases from J, with 11 bases in between. Here the CDR3 reads CASSDVGRSGANVLTF. The CDR3, as DNA: TGTGCCAGCAGTGATGTGGGCCGCTCTGGGGCCAACGTCCTGACTTTC.

On this clonotype itself: Germline is not matched at one junction end, which may reflect a read error. The chain is built from TRBV20-1 and TRBJ1-2; TRBD1 agrees at 7 bases. This CDR3 has 14 residues. Germline CDR1 and CDR2: DFQATT and SNEGSKA (reference sequence). CDR3 sequence reads: CSAAHDRVLSGCTF. The CDR3 bases are TGCAGTGCCGCTCACGACAGGGTATTAAGTGGCTGCACCTTC.

This clonotype was seen at least ten times. This chain links TRBV10-3 with TRBJ2-5; D is unresolved. CDR1 and CDR2 from the germline V gene are ENHRY and SYGVKD. This CDR3 has 13 residues. Trimming removed 4 bases at V and 3 bases at J, with 9 bases between. The CDR3 DNA sequence: TGTGCCATCAGTGTGAGACAAGAAGAGACCCAGTACTTC. Translated: CAISVRQEETQYF.

This chain uses TRBV12-3 or TRBV12-4 with TRBJ2-7, with 8 bases identical to TRBD2. V trimming: 4 bases; J trimming: 2 bases; junction bases outside the gene matches: 7. CDR3 length: 15 residues. The CDR3 loop is CASSWTSRDAYEQYF. The DNA of the CDR3 is TGTGCCAGCAGTTGGACTAGCCGAGATGCCTACGAGCAGTACTTC.

This clonotype was observed once. The junction does not match germline at one end; this may be a read error. The CDR3 region is CDIRDSTSRDEQYF. CDR3 coding DNA: TGTGACATCAGAGATTCGACTAGCCGGGACGAGCAGTACTTC. V and J are TRBV10-3 and TRBJ2-7, with TRBD2 identical over 7 bases. This CDR3 has 14 amino acids. The germline CDR1 and CDR2 sequences are ENHRY and SYGVKD.

This chain links TRBV20-1 with TRBJ2-1; D is ambiguous. The CDR3 is 10 residues long. CDR1 is DFQATT, CDR2 SNEGSKA, per germline (reference sequence). V gave up 3 bases and J gave up 8 bases, with 5 bases separating them. The CDR3 nucleotides are TGCAGTGCTAGGGACCATGAGCAGTTCTTC. Translated: CSARDHEQFF.

The V and J genes are TRBV20-1 and TRBJ2-7, with D possibly matching TRBD1 (6 bases). The V end was cut by 3 bases, the J end by 3 bases, with 15 bases between. The CDR3 spans 14 residues. CDR1 and CDR2 (germline): DFQATT, SNEGSKA (reference sequence). The CDR3 nucleotides are TGCAGTGCTAGGGTTGTCGCAGGGGTCTACGAGCAGTACTTC. Protein product: CSARVVAGVYEQYF.

This rearrangement joins TRBV10-3 to TRBJ1-1; 7 nucleotides align to TRBD1. The CDR3 has 15 residues. Germline values: CDR1 ENHRY, CDR2 SYGVKD. The junction had 4 bases not matched to a gene; V was cut back by 2 bases and J by 1 base. The CDR3 DNA follows: TGTGCCATCAGTGAGATATGGACAGGGAACACTGAAGCTTTCTTT. Its protein is CAISEIWTGNTEAFF.

This clonotype was found a few times. J is TRBJ2-1 and V is TRBV5-1, with 10 bases matching TRBD2. V was pared by 4 bases and J by 7 bases, with 8 bases of the junction left unmatched. The CDR3 runs to 15 residues. The germline V gene has CDR1 SGHRS and CDR2 YFSETQ. The DNA for the CDR3 is TGCGCCAGCAGCCTAGAGCGGGGGGGCTCTAATGAGCAGTTCTTC. Protein sequence: CASSLERGGSNEQFF.

The chain carries TRBV20-1 and TRBJ2-7; possibly TRBD1 or TRBD2 for D (6 bases each). V lost 8 bases to trimming and J lost 5 bases, with 16 bases between them. The CDR3 loop spans 12 amino acids. Germline lookup yields CDR1 DFQATT and CDR2 SNEGSKA (reference sequence). CDR3 amino acids: CSLEGGINEQYF. In nucleotides, the CDR3 is TGCAGTCTGGAGGGGGGTATCAACGAGCAGTACTTC.

This clonotype was detected a few times. The chain joins TRBV7-8 to TRBJ2-7, with TRBD1 identical over 8 bases. This CDR3 is 16 amino acids long. Germline assignment: CDR1 SGHVS and CDR2 FQNEAQ. V trimming: 5 bases; J trimming: 3 bases; junction bases outside the gene matches: 12. The CDR3 loop is CASSVYQGAPIYEQYF. CDR3 nucleotides: TGTGCCAGCAGCGTTTACCAGGGGGCTCCGATCTACGAGCAGTACTTC.

The chain recombines TRBV3-1 with TRBJ2-7, with 8 bases that match TRBD1. The length of the CDR3 is 15 residues. Losses at the gene ends were 1 base for V and 2 bases for J; bases not matched to a gene: 4. Germline V gives CDR1 LGHDT, CDR2 YNNKEL (reference sequence). The CDR3 spells CASSQAQGVPYEQYF. The CDR3, as DNA: TGTGCCAGCAGCCAAGCACAGGGGGTCCCCTACGAGCAGTACTTC.

V usage is TRBV11-2 and J usage is TRBJ2-2; TRBD2 agrees at 8 bases. The germline V gene encodes CDR1 SGHAT and CDR2 FQNNGV. This CDR3 spans 15 amino acids. The V segment lost 5 bases and the J segment 5 bases; nucleotides outside the gene matches: 7. The CDR3 DNA sequence: TGTGCCAGCAGCCCACCGGCTAGCGGGACCGGGGAGCTGTTTTTT. Protein product: CASSPPASGTGELFF.

On this clonotype itself: At one boundary the junction diverges from the germline segment, which might be a read error. The rearrangement joins TRBV12-5 to TRBJ2-5; no firm D call. Germline assignment: CDR1 LGHNT and CDR2 FRNRAP. The CDR3 has 13 residues. The CDR3 protein is CARGSSGGETQYF. The CDR3 DNA is TGTGCTAGGGGTTCTTCAGGTGGAGAGACCCAGTACTTC.

This clonotype has just a few counts. The genes are TRBV2 and TRBJ1-1; D is possibly TRBD1 (5 bases). Germline-derived CDR1 and CDR2 are SNHLY and FYNNEI. This CDR3 is 14 amino acids long. Trimming left V 3 bases short and J 0 bases short, with 8 bases between. CDR3 bases: TGTGCCAGCAGTGAGCAGGGCGTGAACACTGAAGCTTTCTTT. Amino acid sequence: CASSEQGVNTEAFF.

This clonotype was observed a handful of times. The gene calls are TRBV7-2 and TRBJ2-7; 12 nucleotides align to TRBD2. J lost 1 base, V lost 2 bases, and 3 bases had no gene match. The CDR3 runs to 16 residues. Germline V CDR1 and CDR2: SGHTA, FQGNSA. The CDR3 here is CASSLIGTSGSYEQYF. The CDR3 nucleotides read TGTGCCAGCAGCTTAATAGGGACTAGCGGGTCCTACGAGCAGTACTTC.

The chain couples TRBV6-6 to TRBJ2-7; 14 positions match TRBD2. The trim removed 6 bases at V and 1 base at J, leaving 8 bases unmatched. The CDR3 contains 17 residues. From germline, CDR1 is MNHNY and CDR2 SVGAGI (reference sequence). The CDR3 DNA sequence: TGTGCCAGCAGACCGGGACTAGCGGGGGCAAAGTCCTACGAGCAGTACTTC. It encodes CASRPGLAGAKSYEQYF.

This clonotype showed up just a few times. The chain links TRBV27 to TRBJ1-2; 8 nucleotides match TRBD1. The CDR3 length is 14 residues. The germline V gene encodes CDR1 MNHEY and CDR2 SMNVEV (reference sequence). Trimming removed 7 bases from V and 1 base from J; junction bases left unmatched: 5. In DNA form, the CDR3 reads TGTGCCAGCAAGGACAGGGTGTTTAACTATGGCTACACCTTC. Translated: CASKDRVFNYGYTF.